One sample yielded the 24 T cell receptor beta chains listed below, sequenced in a study of CD8 T cells in Susac syndrome (dated by TCRdb to between 2018 and 2021). Library preparation employed the immunoSEQ multiplex PCR assay. RNA was extracted with the RNeasy kit and roughly 0.45 to 1 ug was reverse transcribed using random hexamers. In-frame beta chains were kept once TCRdb had trimmed the public reads at Q25 with fastp and called clones with MiXCR. Every CDR3 protein is listed once, alongside the most common genes and DNA of its rows. The sample table shows approximately 280,000 distinct CDR3 sequences, and 70% to 90% are seen once. Jointly, the top ten make up 0.11% of the sample. The sequenced sample was CD8+ T cells from PBMCs. These receptors were collected from a human donor with multiple sclerosis.

This chain connects TRBV6-1 to TRBJ2-1; 7 bases match TRBD2. The CDR3 spans 15 residues. Trimming at V came to 1 base and at J to 3 bases, leaving 3 bases not matched to a gene. The germline V gene has CDR1 MNHNS and CDR2 SASEGT. The CDR3 sequence: CASSEEGTIYNEQFF. CDR3 nucleotides: TGTGCCAGCAGTGAAGAAGGGACTATCTACAATGAGCAGTTCTTC.

The chain recombines TRBV19 with TRBJ2-6; TRBD2 matches at 7 bases. V gave up 3 bases and J gave up 0 bases; unmatched junction bases: 8. Germline V lookup: CDR1 LNHDA, CDR2 SQIVND (reference sequence). The CDR3 loop spans 18 amino acids. The CDR3 sequence is CASSIIRRTSSGANVLTF. CDR3 bases: TGTGCCAGTAGTATTATTCGCCGGACTAGCTCTGGGGCCAACGTCCTGACTTTC.

V is TRBV2 and J is TRBJ2-3; 7 nucleotides match TRBD2. CDR1 is SNHLY and CDR2 is FYNNEI in the germline V gene. This CDR3 is built from 16 residues. J lost 2 bases, V lost 5 bases, and 10 bases had no gene match. CDR3 in DNA: TGTGCCAGCAGTTGGGGCCTAGCGGTTAACACAGATACGCAGTATTTT. Translation: CASSWGLAVNTDTQYF. Full variable domain (outside the CDR3, taken from reference TRBV2 and TRBJ2-3): EPEVTQTPSHQVTQMGQEVILRCVPISNHLYFYWYRQILGQKVEFLVSFYNNEISEKSEIFDDQFSVERPDGSNFTLKIRSTKLEDSAMYFCASSWGLAVNTDTQYFGPGTRLTVL.

The genes are TRBV9 and TRBJ2-1; no reliable D call. V lost 2 bases to trimming and J lost 10 bases, with 10 bases between them. Germline V gene sequence: CDR1 SGDLS, CDR2 YYNGEE. The length of the CDR3 is 12 residues. The chain's CDR3 is CASSVPAGEQFF. Here the CDR3 DNA reads TGTGCCAGCAGCGTCCCCGCCGGCGAGCAGTTCTTC.

This clonotype was seen only once. The V call is TRBV14, the J call TRBJ2-7, with 8 bases identical to TRBD2. Germline-derived CDR1 and CDR2 are SGHDN and FVKESK. After removal of 4 bases from V and 2 bases from J, the junction contained 7 bases not matched to a gene. The CDR3 is 15 amino acids. The CDR3 region has the DNA TGTGCCAGCAGCCGGCGTAAGCGGGGGACCTACGAGCAGTACTTC. Protein product: CASSRRKRGTYEQYF.

The CDR3: CASWVANTYNEQFF. CDR3 nucleotides: TGTGCCAGCTGGGTAGCGAACACCTACAATGAGCAGTTCTTC. This sequence joins TRBV6-1 and TRBJ2-1, with D perhaps matching TRBD2 (5 bases). With 8 bases removed from V and 2 bases from J, the gap between germline ends came to 13 bases. Per the germline V gene, CDR1 is MNHNS and CDR2 is SASEGT. The CDR3 totals 14 residues.

The chain combines TRBV15 with TRBJ2-1; D is undetermined. V shed 8 bases and J shed 2 bases, with 7 bases lying between them. Germline values: CDR1 LNHNV, CDR2 YYDKDF (reference sequence). CDR3 length: 12 residues. DNA for the CDR3: TGTGCCACCGGCCGTACCTACAATGAGCAGTTCTTC. Its protein product is CATGRTYNEQFF. Filled out from reference TRBV15 and TRBJ2-1, the complete variable domain reads DAMVIQNPRYQVTQFGKPVTLSCSQTLNHNVMYWYQQKSSQAPKLLFHYYDKDFNNEADTPDNFQSRRPNTSFCFLDIRSPGLGDTAMYLCATGRTYNEQFFGPGTRLTVL.

The J gene is TRBJ2-6, the V gene TRBV6-4, with TRBD2 as a possible D gene (5 bases). This CDR3 region has 17 residues. Trimming pared 8 bases from V and 2 bases from J, leaving 19 bases between. Per the germline V gene, CDR1 is MRHNA and CDR2 is SNTAGT. This CDR3 reads CASRTGKRVTGANVLTF. The CDR3 DNA sequence: TGTGCCAGCCGGACTGGGAAGAGGGTAACTGGGGCCAACGTCCTGACTTTC.

This clonotype showed up just once. The chain links TRBV5-1 to TRBJ2-1; tentatively, D is TRBD1 or TRBD2 (5 bases each). The V gene's germline CDR1 is SGHRS and CDR2 YFSETQ. The CDR3 consists of 16 residues. V was shortened by 4 bases and J by 4 bases, with 18 bases between the two germline ends. The CDR3 here is CASSPLGRPPYNEQFF. The CDR3 DNA is TGCGCCAGCAGCCCTTTGGGACGGCCTCCATACAATGAGCAGTTCTTC.

CDR3 nucleotides: TGCAGTGCTAGAGTGTTTTTGGCTTTAAAGACTAATGAAAAACTGTTTTTT. It yields the protein CSARVFLALKTNEKLFF. The rearrangement links TRBV20-1 to TRBJ1-4, with unresolved D. Trimming stripped 1 base from V and 2 bases from J, with 17 bases between. Per the germline V gene, CDR1 is DFQATT and CDR2 is SNEGSKA (reference sequence). The CDR3 consists of 17 residues.

The J gene is TRBJ2-7, the V gene TRBV20-1, with 7 bases identical to TRBD2. There are 16 residues in the CDR3. The ends lost 0 bases at V and 3 bases at J; junction bases unmatched: 11. Germline CDR1 is DFQATT and CDR2 is SNEGSKA (reference sequence). CDR3 region: CSARDHGREYFYEQYF. DNA for the CDR3: TGCAGTGCTAGAGATCATGGGCGGGAGTACTTCTACGAGCAGTACTTC.

The chain uses TRBV20-1 and TRBJ2-1; 10 bases match TRBD2. CDR3 length: 15 amino acids. CDR1 is DFQATT and CDR2 is SNEGSKA in the germline V gene (reference sequence). V was clipped by 0 bases and J by 8 bases; unmatched bases: 7. The CDR3: CSARDRASGGDEQFF. The DNA of the CDR3 is TGCAGTGCTAGAGATCGGGCTAGCGGGGGCGATGAGCAGTTCTTC.

The rearrangement joins TRBV7-8 to TRBJ2-3, with D uncertain. Germline V gene lookup returns CDR1 SGHVS and CDR2 FQNEAQ. The CDR3 is 12 residues long. Trimming removed 6 bases at V and 9 bases at J, with 13 bases between. The CDR3: CASRSVGMTQYF. The CDR3 DNA sequence: TGTGCCAGCAGGTCTGTAGGTATGACGCAGTATTTT.

V usage is TRBV5-1 and J usage is TRBJ1-2; no clear D gene. The germline gives CDR1 SGHRS, CDR2 YFSETQ. The CDR3 is 13 amino acids. Trimming shortened V by 0 bases and J by 5 bases, and 8 bases separated the two germline ends. The CDR3 region is CASSLGNLYGYTF. For the CDR3, the DNA is TGCGCCAGCAGCTTGGGGAACTTGTATGGCTACACCTTC.

The chain is built from TRBV7-9 and TRBJ1-5, with D hard to call. V was clipped by 1 base and J by 5 bases, with 12 bases between them. The CDR3 extends over 15 amino acids. Germline V CDR1 and CDR2: SEHNR, FQNEAQ (reference sequence). CDR3 coding DNA: TGTGCCAGCAGCTTAGACCTCGGGCCTCATCAGCCCCAGCATTTT. Encoded protein: CASSLDLGPHQPQHF.

The chain couples TRBV27 to TRBJ2-2; 8 bases line up with TRBD1. Trimming at V came to 5 bases and at J to 6 bases, leaving 11 bases not matched to a gene. This CDR3 contains 16 residues. Germline V gives CDR1 MNHEY, CDR2 SMNVEV (reference sequence). The chain's CDR3 is CASSPPDRVGAGELFF. Written as DNA, the CDR3 is TGTGCCAGCAGTCCCCCGGACAGGGTGGGAGCCGGGGAGCTGTTTTTT.

This clonotype has more than one count but fewer than ten. The CDR3 sequence: CASSLSGDSYEQYF. CDR3 bases: TGTGCCAGCAGTTTATCGGGGGACTCCTACGAGCAGTACTTC. The J gene is TRBJ2-7, the V gene TRBV27, with D perhaps assigned TRBD1 or TRBD2 (5 bases each). Trimming took off 0 bases at V and 0 bases at J, with 6 bases between the two ends. Germline CDR1 and CDR2: MNHEY and SMNVEV (reference sequence). This CDR3 region has 14 residues.

J is TRBJ1-2 and V is TRBV21-1. TRBV21-1 is a pseudogene segment. The CDR3 sequence is 12 residues long. CDR3 region: CASKGRRGGYTF. The CDR3 DNA sequence: TGTGCCAGCAAGGGGAGGCGAGGGGGCTACACCTTC.

The V call is TRBV20-1, the J call TRBJ1-6; TRBD1 might be the D (5 bases). This CDR3 has 16 amino acids. V lost 2 bases to trimming and J lost 0 bases, with 11 bases between them. The germline CDR1 and CDR2 sequences are DFQATT and SNEGSKA (reference sequence). In nucleotides, the CDR3 is TGCAGTGCTAGACAGGGTCGAGACTCCTATAATTCACCCCTCCACTTT. It codes for CSARQGRDSYNSPLHF.

The chain joins TRBV24-1 to TRBJ2-6; weak D call: TRBD2 (5 bases). Between the trimmed V and J ends, which lost 1 base and 1 base, there was a span of 13 bases. The CDR3 length is 18 residues. Germline V lookup: CDR1 KGHDR, CDR2 SFDVKD. The CDR3 loop reads CATSDFRGLDSGANVLTF. DNA of the CDR3: TGTGCCACCAGTGATTTTCGGGGTTTAGATTCTGGGGCCAACGTCCTGACTTTC.

The chain has TRBV5-4 and TRBJ2-7; the D is unclear. Germline CDR1 SGHNT, CDR2 YYREEE (reference sequence). V lost 1 base and J 3 bases, leaving 5 bases between the germline ends. This CDR3 is built from 12 residues. CDR3 nucleotides: TGTGCCAGCAGCTTGTACGGCTACGAGCAGTACTTC. It codes for CASSLYGYEQYF.

The table lists this clonotype with a few counts. The rearrangement uses TRBV7-8 and TRBJ1-4; D gene unclear. Germline CDR1 and CDR2: SGHVS and FQNEAQ. This CDR3 region has 16 residues. Between the trimmed V and J ends, which lost 1 base and 6 bases, there was a span of 15 bases. The CDR3 is CASSLGFLGVDEKLFF. The DNA for the CDR3 is TGTGCCAGCAGCTTAGGATTTTTGGGTGTAGATGAAAAACTGTTTTTT.

The rearrangement joins TRBV7-2 to TRBJ2-1, with TRBD1 as a possible D gene (7 bases). This CDR3 comprises 16 residues. V dropped 6 bases and J dropped 5 bases, with 20 bases sitting between them. CDR1 and CDR2 from the germline V gene are SGHTA and FQGNSA. The CDR3 region is CASRLLDRSGDNEQFF. The CDR3, as DNA: TGTGCCAGCAGACTACTGGACAGGTCGGGGGACAATGAGCAGTTCTTC.

The CDR3 DNA sequence: TGTGCCAGCAGTTTATCAGGCCCGGCCAACGAGTACAATGAGCAGTTCTTC. Protein sequence: CASSLSGPANEYNEQFF. V and J are TRBV27 and TRBJ2-1; D remains unclear. V gave up 0 bases and J gave up 4 bases, with 16 bases separating them. Germline V CDR1 and CDR2: MNHEY, SMNVEV (reference sequence). There are 17 residues in the CDR3.